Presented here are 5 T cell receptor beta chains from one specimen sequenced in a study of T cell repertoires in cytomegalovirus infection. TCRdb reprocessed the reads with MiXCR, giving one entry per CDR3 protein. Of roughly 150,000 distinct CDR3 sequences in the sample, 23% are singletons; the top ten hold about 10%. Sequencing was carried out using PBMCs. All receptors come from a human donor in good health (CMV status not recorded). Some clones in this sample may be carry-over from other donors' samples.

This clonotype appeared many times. CDR3 protein: CASRLRSGPTNTGELFF. The DNA of the CDR3 is TGTGCCAGCAGACTCAGGTCGGGGCCTACGAACACCGGGGAGCTGTTTTTT. The J gene is TRBJ2-2, the V gene TRBV7-6, with D perhaps given as TRBD1 or TRBD2 (5 bases each). CDR1 SGHVS and CDR2 FNYEAQ come from the germline V gene. The CDR3 spans 17 residues. V lost 6 bases and J lost 0, with 17 bases in between. Together with reference TRBV7-6 and TRBJ2-2, the CDR3 gives the full variable domain: GAGVSQSPRYKVTKRGQDVALRCDPISGHVSLYWYRQALGQGPEFLTYFNYEAQQDKSGLPNDRFSAERPEGSISTLTIQRTEQRDSAMYRCASRLRSGPTNTGELFFGEGSRLTVL.

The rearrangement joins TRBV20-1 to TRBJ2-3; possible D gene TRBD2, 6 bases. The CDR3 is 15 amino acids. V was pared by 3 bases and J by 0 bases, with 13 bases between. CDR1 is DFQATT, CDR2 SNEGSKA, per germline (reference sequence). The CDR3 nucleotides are TGCAGTGCTAGCGGGGACTCCCCTAGCACAGATACGCAGTATTTT. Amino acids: CSASGDSPSTDTQYF.

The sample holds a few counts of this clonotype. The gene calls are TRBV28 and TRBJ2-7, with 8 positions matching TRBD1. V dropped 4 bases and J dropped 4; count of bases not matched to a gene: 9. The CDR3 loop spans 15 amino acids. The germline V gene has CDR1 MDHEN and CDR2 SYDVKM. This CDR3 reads CASSSGQGGMYEQYF. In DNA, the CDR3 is TGTGCCAGCAGTTCCGGACAGGGCGGTATGTACGAGCAGTACTTC.

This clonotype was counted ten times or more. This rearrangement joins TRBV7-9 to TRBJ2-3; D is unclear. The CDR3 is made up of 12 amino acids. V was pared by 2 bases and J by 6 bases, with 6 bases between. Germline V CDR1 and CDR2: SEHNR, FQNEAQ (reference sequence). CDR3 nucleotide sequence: TGTGCCAGCAGCTTAAGGTCTGATACGCAGTATTTT. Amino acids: CASSLRSDTQYF. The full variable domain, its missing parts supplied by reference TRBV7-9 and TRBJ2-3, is DTGVSQNPRHKITKRGQNVTFRCDPISEHNRLYWYRQTLGQGPEFLTYFQNEAQLEKSRLLSDRFSAERPKGSFSTLEIQRTEQGDSAMYLCASSLRSDTQYFGPGTRLTVL.

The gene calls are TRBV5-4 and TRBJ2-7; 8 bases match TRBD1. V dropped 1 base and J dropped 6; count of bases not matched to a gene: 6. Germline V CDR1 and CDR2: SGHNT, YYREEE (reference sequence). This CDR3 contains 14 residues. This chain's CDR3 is CASSLLTGDAEQYF. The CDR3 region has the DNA TGTGCCAGCAGCTTGTTGACAGGGGACGCCGAGCAGTACTTC.